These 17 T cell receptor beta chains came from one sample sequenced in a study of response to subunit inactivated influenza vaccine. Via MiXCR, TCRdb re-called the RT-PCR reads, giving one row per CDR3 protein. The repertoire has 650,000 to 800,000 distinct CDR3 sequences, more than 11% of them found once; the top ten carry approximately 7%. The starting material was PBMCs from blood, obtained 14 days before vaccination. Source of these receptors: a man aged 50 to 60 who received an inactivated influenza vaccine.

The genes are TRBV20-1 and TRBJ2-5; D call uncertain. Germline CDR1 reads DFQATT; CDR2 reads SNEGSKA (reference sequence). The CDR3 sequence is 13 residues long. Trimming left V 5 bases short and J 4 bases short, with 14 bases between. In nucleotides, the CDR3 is TGCAGTGCTGAGAGAGTCCAGCGAGAGACCCAGTACTTC. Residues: CSAERVQRETQYF.

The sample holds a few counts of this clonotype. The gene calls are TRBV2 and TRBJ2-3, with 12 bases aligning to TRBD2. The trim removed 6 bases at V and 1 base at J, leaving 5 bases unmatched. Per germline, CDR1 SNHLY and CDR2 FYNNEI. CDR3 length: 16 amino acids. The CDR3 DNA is TGTGCCAGCAGATCGAGACTAGCGGGAGGCACAGATACGCAGTATTTT. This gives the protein CASRSRLAGGTDTQYF.

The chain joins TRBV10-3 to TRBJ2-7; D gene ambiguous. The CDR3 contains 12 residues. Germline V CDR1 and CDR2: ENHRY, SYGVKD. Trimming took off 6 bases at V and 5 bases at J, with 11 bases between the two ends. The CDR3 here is CAISHSLDEQYF. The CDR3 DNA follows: TGTGCCATCAGCCATTCACTTGACGAGCAGTACTTC.

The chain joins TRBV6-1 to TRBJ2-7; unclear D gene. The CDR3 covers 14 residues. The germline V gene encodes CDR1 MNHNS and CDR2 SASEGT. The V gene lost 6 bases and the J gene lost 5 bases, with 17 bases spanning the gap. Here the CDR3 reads CASSQPKGGNEQYF. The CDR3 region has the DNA TGTGCCAGCAGCCAGCCGAAGGGCGGAAACGAGCAGTACTTC.

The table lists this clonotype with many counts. The CDR3 DNA sequence: TGCGCCAGCAGCTCTACTAGCGGGAATTACAATGAGCAGTTCTTC. Translating gives CASSSTSGNYNEQFF. The J gene is TRBJ2-1, the V gene TRBV5-1, with 10 bases matching TRBD2. V was pared by 3 bases and J by 4 bases, with 4 bases of the junction left unmatched. The CDR3 extends over 15 amino acids. Germline CDR1 is SGHRS and CDR2 is YFSETQ.

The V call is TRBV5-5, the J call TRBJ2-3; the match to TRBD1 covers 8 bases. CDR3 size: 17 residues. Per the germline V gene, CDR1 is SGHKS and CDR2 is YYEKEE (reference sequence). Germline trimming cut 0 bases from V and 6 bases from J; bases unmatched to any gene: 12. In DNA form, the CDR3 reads TGTGCCAGCAGCTTGGAACCGACAGGGGCTTTCAGGGATACGCAGTATTTT. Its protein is CASSLEPTGAFRDTQYF.

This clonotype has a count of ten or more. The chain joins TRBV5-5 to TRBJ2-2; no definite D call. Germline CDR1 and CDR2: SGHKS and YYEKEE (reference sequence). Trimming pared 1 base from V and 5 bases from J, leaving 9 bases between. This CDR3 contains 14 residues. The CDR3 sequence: CASSLLWGTGELFF. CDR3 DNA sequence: TGTGCCAGCAGCTTGTTGTGGGGAACCGGGGAGCTGTTTTTT.

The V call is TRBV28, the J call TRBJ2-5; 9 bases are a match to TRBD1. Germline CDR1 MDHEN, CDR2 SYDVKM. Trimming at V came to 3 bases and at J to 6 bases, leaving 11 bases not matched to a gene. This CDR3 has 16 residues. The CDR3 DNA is TGTGCCAGCAGTTTTGGGGGCACGGGACAGGGACAGACCCAGTACTTC. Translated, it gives CASSFGGTGQGQTQYF.

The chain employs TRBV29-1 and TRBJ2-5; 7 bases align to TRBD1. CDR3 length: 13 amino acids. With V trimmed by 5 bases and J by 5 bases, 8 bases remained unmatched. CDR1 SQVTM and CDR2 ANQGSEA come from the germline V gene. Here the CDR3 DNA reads TGCAGCGTTTGGACAGGAAAACATGAGACCCAGTACTTC. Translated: CSVWTGKHETQYF. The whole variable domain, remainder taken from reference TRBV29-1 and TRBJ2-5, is SAVISQKPSRDICQRGTSLTIQCQVDSQVTMMFWYRQQPGQSLTLIATANQGSEATYESGFVIDKFPISRPNLTFSTLTVSNMSPEDSSIYLCSVWTGKHETQYFGPGTRLLVL.

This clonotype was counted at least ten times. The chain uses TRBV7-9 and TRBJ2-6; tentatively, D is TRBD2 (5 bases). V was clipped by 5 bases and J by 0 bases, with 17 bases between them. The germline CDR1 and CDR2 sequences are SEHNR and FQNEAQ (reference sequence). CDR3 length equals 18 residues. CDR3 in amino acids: CASSPLRGSSSGANVLTF. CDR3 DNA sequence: TGTGCCAGCAGCCCCCTTAGAGGGAGTAGCTCTGGGGCCAACGTCCTGACTTTC. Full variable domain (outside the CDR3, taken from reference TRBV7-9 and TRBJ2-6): DTGVSQNPRHKITKRGQNVTFRCDPISEHNRLYWYRQTLGQGPEFLTYFQNEAQLEKSRLLSDRFSAERPKGSFSTLEIQRTEQGDSAMYLCASSPLRGSSSGANVLTFGAGSRLTVL.

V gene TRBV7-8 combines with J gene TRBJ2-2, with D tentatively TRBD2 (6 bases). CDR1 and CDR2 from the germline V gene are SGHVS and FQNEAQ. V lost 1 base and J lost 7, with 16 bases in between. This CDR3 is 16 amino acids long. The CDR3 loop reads CASSLVISSASGELFF. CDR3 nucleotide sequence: TGTGCCAGCAGCTTAGTAATATCTAGCGCAAGCGGGGAGCTGTTTTTT.

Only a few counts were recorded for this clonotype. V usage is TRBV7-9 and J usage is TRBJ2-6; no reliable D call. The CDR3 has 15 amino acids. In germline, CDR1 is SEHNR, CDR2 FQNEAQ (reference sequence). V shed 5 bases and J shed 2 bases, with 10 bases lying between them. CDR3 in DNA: TGTGCCAGCAGCGCACCGGGCGCTGGGGCCAACGTCCTGACTTTC. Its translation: CASSAPGAGANVLTF.

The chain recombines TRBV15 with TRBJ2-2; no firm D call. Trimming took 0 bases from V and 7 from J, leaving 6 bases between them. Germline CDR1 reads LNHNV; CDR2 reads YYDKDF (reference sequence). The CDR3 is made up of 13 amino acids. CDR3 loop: CATSRDRHGELFF. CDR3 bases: TGTGCCACCAGCAGAGATCGGCACGGGGAGCTGTTTTTT.

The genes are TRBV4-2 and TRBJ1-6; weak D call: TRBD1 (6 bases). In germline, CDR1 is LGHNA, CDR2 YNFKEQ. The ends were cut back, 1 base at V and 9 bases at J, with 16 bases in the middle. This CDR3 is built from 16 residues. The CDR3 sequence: CASSQGEGDLGSPLHF. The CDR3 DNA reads TGTGCCAGCAGCCAAGGGGAGGGGGATCTGGGTTCACCCCTCCACTTT.

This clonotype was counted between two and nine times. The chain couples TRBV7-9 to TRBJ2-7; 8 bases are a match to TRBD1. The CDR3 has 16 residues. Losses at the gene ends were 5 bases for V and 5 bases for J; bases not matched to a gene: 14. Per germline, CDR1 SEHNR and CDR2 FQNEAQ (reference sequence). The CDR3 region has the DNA TGTGCCAGCAGCCCTTGGACAGGGCAGATGATCGACGAGCAGTACTTC. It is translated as CASSPWTGQMIDEQYF.

CDR3 sequence: CASSQTGQNTGELFF. CDR3 DNA: TGTGCCAGCAGCCAGACCGGACAGAACACCGGGGAGCTGTTTTTT. The chain carries TRBV4-2 and TRBJ2-2; TRBD1 might be the D (5 bases). The germline V gene encodes CDR1 LGHNA and CDR2 YNFKEQ. V shed 3 bases and J shed 1 base, with 9 bases lying between them. The CDR3 loop spans 15 amino acids.

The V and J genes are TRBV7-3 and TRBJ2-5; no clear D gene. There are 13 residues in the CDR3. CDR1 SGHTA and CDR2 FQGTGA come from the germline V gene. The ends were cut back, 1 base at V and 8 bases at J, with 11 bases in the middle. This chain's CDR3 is CASSLSTWDTQYF. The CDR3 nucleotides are TGTGCCAGCAGCTTAAGTACATGGGATACCCAGTACTTC.